The next 30 T cell receptor beta chains were all read from a single sample in a study of beta chain features in type 1 diabetes. Sequenced material consisted of expressed TCRB transcripts (all of the isolated RNA was reverse transcribed). Data came from immunoSEQ multiplex PCR; TCRdb stores just in-frame clones and leaves some out. The sample includes 200,000 to 250,000 clones, over 8.5% of them seen just once. Sequenced material: naive CD4+ T cells from blood. These receptors were collected from a woman under 30 in good health.

The V call is TRBV5-1, the J call TRBJ2-3; the D gene is possibly TRBD2 (6 bases). The CDR3 covers 14 residues. V lost 5 bases and J lost 2, with 12 bases in between. CDR1 and CDR2 (germline): SGHRS, YFSETQ. CDR3 in amino acids: CASSSGLLTDTQYF. Here the CDR3 DNA reads TGCGCCAGCAGTTCGGGACTTCTCACAGATACGCAGTATTTT.

The chain combines TRBV6-6 with TRBJ1-3; D not resolved. Germline CDR1 and CDR2: MNHNY and SVGAGI (reference sequence). This CDR3 region has 15 residues. The V end lost 5 bases, the J end lost 0 bases, and 11 bases lay between the germline ends. The CDR3 DNA reads as TGTGCCAGCAGTCGCACAGATCGCTCTGGAAACACCATATATTTT. Translated: CASSRTDRSGNTIYF.

This chain connects TRBV7-9 to TRBJ1-2; TRBD1 matches at 9 bases. Germline assignment: CDR1 SEHNR and CDR2 FQNEAQ (reference sequence). J was trimmed by 6 bases and V by 6 bases; bases with no gene match: 14. CDR3 length equals 16 residues. The CDR3 coding sequence is TGTGCCAGCAGACGACCTCCGGGACAGGGTCTTGATGGCTACACCTTC. Encoded protein: CASRRPPGQGLDGYTF.

V is TRBV6-5 and J is TRBJ2-7; 7 bases are a match to TRBD1. Germline values: CDR1 MNHEY, CDR2 SVGAGI. The CDR3 consists of 14 residues. V gave up 6 bases and J gave up 0 bases; unmatched junction bases: 5. The CDR3 spells CASRQYRGSYEQYF. CDR3 DNA: TGTGCCAGCAGACAATACAGGGGCTCCTACGAGCAGTACTTC.

This clone was picked up a small number of times. This chain uses TRBV5-1 with TRBJ2-7; perhaps TRBD2 as D (5 bases). Trimming pared 3 bases from V and 1 base from J, leaving 8 bases between. The CDR3 contains 13 residues. Germline CDR1 is SGHRS and CDR2 is YFSETQ. Here the CDR3 reads CASSYRESYEQYF. In DNA, the CDR3 is TGCGCCAGCAGCTACCGGGAATCCTACGAGCAGTACTTC.

V and J are TRBV5-1 and TRBJ2-3; TRBD2 matches 13 bases. V lost 4 bases and J lost 2; bases outside the gene matches: 4. This CDR3 spans 16 amino acids. Germline lookup yields CDR1 SGHRS and CDR2 YFSETQ. Here the CDR3 DNA reads TGCGCCAGCAGCGCGGGACTAGCGGGGAACACAGATACGCAGTATTTT. It yields the protein CASSAGLAGNTDTQYF.

The chain joins TRBV5-1 to TRBJ1-1; perhaps TRBD1 as D (6 bases). The CDR3 contains 15 residues. Germline V lookup: CDR1 SGHRS, CDR2 YFSETQ. With 0 bases removed from V and 1 base from J, the gap between germline ends came to 10 bases. The CDR3 loop is CASSLVGRGNTEAFF. CDR3 DNA: TGCGCCAGCAGCTTGGTGGGCAGGGGGAACACTGAAGCTTTCTTT.

The chain recombines TRBV5-6 with TRBJ2-5, with D possibly matching TRBD1 (5 bases). The CDR3 is 14 residues long. V was trimmed by 1 base and J by 3 bases, leaving 10 bases between them. Germline-derived CDR1 and CDR2 are SGHDT and YYEEEE. As DNA, the CDR3 is TGTGCCAGCAGCTTGTCAGCCAGGGAAGAGACCCAGTACTTC. Amino acids: CASSLSAREETQYF. The variable domain in full, completed from reference TRBV5-6 and TRBJ2-5, reads DAGVTQSPTHLIKTRGQQVTLRCSPKSGHDTVSWYQQALGQGPQFIFQYYEEEERQRGNFPDRFSGHQFPNYSSELNVNALLLGDSALYLCASSLSAREETQYFGPGTRLLVL.

This chain connects TRBV7-9 to TRBJ2-7; TRBD2 matches 7 bases. This CDR3 has 15 amino acids. Germline CDR1 SEHNR, CDR2 FQNEAQ (reference sequence). V was pared by 2 bases and J by 0 bases, with 4 bases of the junction left unmatched. The chain's CDR3 is CASSLSGTTSYEQYF. The CDR3 nucleotides read TGTGCCAGCAGCTTATCTGGGACTACCTCCTACGAGCAGTACTTC.

This clone appeared a few times. V usage is TRBV12-5 and J usage is TRBJ1-2; 7 bases match TRBD1. V gave up 5 bases and J gave up 4 bases; unmatched junction bases: 7. The CDR3 is made up of 14 amino acids. CDR1 LGHNT and CDR2 FRNRAP come from the germline V gene. The CDR3 sequence is CASGPTRTGYGYTF. The CDR3 DNA reads TGTGCTAGTGGTCCCACCAGGACAGGCTATGGCTACACCTTC.

The V and J genes are TRBV5-1 and TRBJ1-4; no clear D. The CDR3 contains 14 residues. Germline V lookup: CDR1 SGHRS, CDR2 YFSETQ. V lost 2 bases and J lost 0, with 5 bases in between. In DNA form, the CDR3 reads TGCGCCAGCAGCTTCTCCGCAACTAATGAAAAACTGTTTTTT. This translates into CASSFSATNEKLFF.

Only a few counts were recorded for this clone. V gene TRBV9 combines with J gene TRBJ2-5; 8 bases map to TRBD2. The V segment lost 0 bases and the J segment 0 bases; nucleotides outside the gene matches: 4. The CDR3 runs to 16 residues. The germline V gene encodes CDR1 SGDLS and CDR2 YYNGEE. Here the CDR3 DNA reads TGTGCCAGCAGCGTAGAGGTAGCGGGGTACCAAGAGACCCAGTACTTC. Its translation: CASSVEVAGYQETQYF. Drawing the rest from reference TRBV9 and TRBJ2-5, the complete variable domain is DSGVTQTPKHLITATGQRVTLRCSPRSGDLSVYWYQQSLDQGLQFLIQYYNGEERAKGNILERFSAQQFPDLHSELNLSSLELGDSALYFCASSVEVAGYQETQYFGPGTRLLVL.

The chain is built from TRBV5-4 and TRBJ2-4; 9 nucleotides agree with TRBD1. Per the germline V gene, CDR1 is SGHNT and CDR2 is YYREEE (reference sequence). Trimming removed 4 bases from V and 15 bases from J; junction bases left unmatched: 14. This CDR3 spans 14 amino acids. CDR3 residues: CASSPGQGQERRYF. CDR3 DNA sequence: TGTGCCAGCAGCCCAGGACAGGGGCAGGAGCGGCGGTACTTC.

This clone was observed a few times. V and J are TRBV19 and TRBJ2-1; the match to TRBD2 covers 9 bases. CDR3 length equals 16 residues. V dropped 6 bases and J dropped 4; count of bases not matched to a gene: 10. From germline, CDR1 is LNHDA and CDR2 SQIVND (reference sequence). The chain's CDR3 is CASSSSREGQYNEQFF. The CDR3 nucleotides are TGTGCCAGTAGCTCCTCGCGGGAGGGCCAATACAATGAGCAGTTCTTC.

This clone was found a few times. V is TRBV7-9 and J is TRBJ2-7; weak D call: TRBD2 (5 bases). Germline V gene lookup returns CDR1 SEHNR and CDR2 FQNEAQ (reference sequence). The V end was cut by 1 base, the J end by 6 bases, with 13 bases between. CDR3 length equals 14 residues. CDR3 protein: CASSLVGELSEQYF. CDR3 coding DNA: TGTGCCAGCAGCTTAGTGGGAGAGCTCTCCGAGCAGTACTTC.

This chain links TRBV30 with TRBJ1-1; D may be TRBD1 (5 bases). The CDR3 totals 14 residues. Germline loops: CDR1 GTSNPN, CDR2 SVGIG (reference sequence). V was shortened by 5 bases and J by 4 bases, with 17 bases between the two germline ends. CDR3 loop: CAWETWGRATEAFF. CDR3 sequence (DNA): TGTGCCTGGGAGACTTGGGGCAGAGCCACTGAAGCTTTCTTT.

This clone was picked up a small number of times. The V gene is TRBV14, the J gene TRBJ2-7; D might be TRBD2 (6 bases). Germline values: CDR1 SGHDN, CDR2 FVKESK. This CDR3 comprises 13 residues. V was shortened by 4 bases and J by 4 bases, with 11 bases between the two germline ends. The CDR3 DNA is TGTGCCAGCAGCCGAGGAGGGGTTTACGAGCAGTACTTC. Translating it yields CASSRGGVYEQYF.

The chain joins TRBV19 to TRBJ2-5; 10 bases line up with TRBD1. The length of the CDR3 is 17 residues. CDR1 LNHDA and CDR2 SQIVND come from the germline V gene (reference sequence). J gave up 2 bases and V 0 bases, and 6 bases lay outside the gene matches. The CDR3 DNA is TGTGCCAGTAGTATAGATCTTGCGGGACAGGGGCAAGAGACCCAGTACTTC. This encodes CASSIDLAGQGQETQYF.

There are a few counts of this clone. The chain carries TRBV5-1 and TRBJ2-1, with 7 bases aligning to TRBD2. The CDR3 has 16 amino acids. Germline assignment: CDR1 SGHRS and CDR2 YFSETQ. V shed 0 bases, J shed 4 bases, and the junction held 7 bases outside the gene matches. The CDR3 reads CASSLEGLAVYNEQFF. The CDR3 nucleotides are TGCGCCAGCAGCTTGGAGGGCCTAGCGGTATACAATGAGCAGTTCTTC.

This clone was observed a few times. The J gene is TRBJ2-5, the V gene TRBV4-1, with D perhaps matching TRBD2 (6 bases). This CDR3 has 13 amino acids. Per the germline V gene, CDR1 is MGHRA and CDR2 is YSYEKL. With 3 bases removed from V and 1 base from J, the gap between germline ends came to 6 bases. The CDR3 sequence: CASSHSGQETQYF. CDR3 sequence (DNA): TGCGCCAGCAGCCATAGCGGCCAAGAGACCCAGTACTTC.

The V and J genes are TRBV5-1 and TRBJ1-1, with TRBD1 identical over 7 bases. CDR1 and CDR2 (germline): SGHRS, YFSETQ. V shed 3 bases and J 3 bases; nucleotides not matched to a gene: 5. The CDR3 runs 14 residues. The CDR3 sequence is CASSWGQLDTEAFF. The CDR3 DNA reads TGCGCCAGCAGCTGGGGACAGTTAGACACTGAAGCTTTCTTT.

The chain uses TRBV9 and TRBJ2-1; the match to TRBD2 covers 8 bases. The J segment lost 0 bases and the V segment lost 4 bases, leaving 3 bases of the junction unmatched. The CDR3 length is 15 residues. Germline loops: CDR1 SGDLS, CDR2 YYNGEE. The CDR3 nucleotides are TGTGCCAGCAGCCAAACTAGCGGCTCCTACAATGAGCAGTTCTTC. Protein product: CASSQTSGSYNEQFF.

V and J are TRBV25-1 and TRBJ2-1; 11 bases line up with TRBD1. The CDR3 has 16 residues. The J segment lost 7 bases and the V segment lost 1 base, leaving 6 bases of the junction unmatched. Germline lookup yields CDR1 MGHDK and CDR2 SYGVNS. This chain's CDR3 is CASSEWGQGVGNEQFF. The CDR3 DNA is TGTGCCAGCAGTGAATGGGGACAGGGGGTTGGGAATGAGCAGTTCTTC.

V is TRBV9 and J is TRBJ2-3; 10 bases fit TRBD2. CDR3 size: 15 residues. Per the germline V gene, CDR1 is SGDLS and CDR2 is YYNGEE. V lost 4 bases to trimming and J lost 5 bases; unmatched junction nucleotides: 7. The CDR3 region has the DNA TGTGCCAGCAGCCGAGCGGGGGGGCGTGAAGATACGCAGTATTTT. Its protein product is CASSRAGGREDTQYF.

This clone was picked up a small number of times. In DNA form, the CDR3 reads TGCGCCAGCAGCCTGGGCGCATACAGGGACGAGACCCAGTACTTC. This translates into CASSLGAYRDETQYF. The gene calls are TRBV5-1 and TRBJ2-5, with D possibly TRBD1 on 6 matching bases. The V end was cut by 4 bases, the J end by 5 bases, with 18 bases between. The CDR3 sequence is 15 residues long. Per germline, CDR1 SGHRS and CDR2 YFSETQ.

The J gene is TRBJ2-3, the V gene TRBV19; D is unresolved. Germline V gene lookup returns CDR1 LNHDA and CDR2 SQIVND (reference sequence). The CDR3 length is 14 residues. V dropped 7 bases and J dropped 1 base, with 12 bases sitting between them. The CDR3 sequence: CASTTTSGTDTQYF. CDR3 coding DNA: TGTGCCAGTACCACCACCTCGGGCACAGATACGCAGTATTTT.

The V gene is TRBV5-1, the J gene TRBJ2-4; 8 nucleotides align to TRBD1. The V and J ends lost 3 bases and 8 bases, in that order; junction bases with no gene match: 7. The CDR3 contains 14 residues. Germline V gene lookup returns CDR1 SGHRS and CDR2 YFSETQ. The CDR3 reads CASSSGQGEDIQYF. Written as DNA, the CDR3 is TGCGCCAGCAGCTCTGGACAGGGCGAGGACATTCAGTACTTC.

The rearrangement uses TRBV18 and TRBJ1-1; D is undetermined. The CDR3 spans 15 residues. CDR1 and CDR2 from the germline V gene are KGHSH and LQKENI. Trimming stripped 4 bases from V and 0 bases from J, with 12 bases between. The CDR3 DNA reads TGTGCCAGCTCACTATTACGGGAGATGAACACTGAAGCTTTCTTT. Protein product: CASSLLREMNTEAFF.

V gene TRBV29-1 combines with J gene TRBJ2-2, with 7 bases lining up with TRBD1. This CDR3 is 13 amino acids long. Unmatched junction bases numbered 4, after V lost 6 bases and J lost 3 bases. The germline CDR1 and CDR2 sequences are SQVTM and ANQGSEA. CDR3 residues: CSVKDRYTGELFF. DNA of the CDR3: TGCAGCGTCAAGGACAGGTACACCGGGGAGCTGTTTTTT.

The rearrangement links TRBV30 to TRBJ1-1; tentative D call: TRBD1 (5 bases). This CDR3 is built from 12 residues. Germline CDR1 reads GTSNPN; CDR2 reads SVGIG (reference sequence). Trimming cost V 3 bases and J 1 base, with 6 bases left between them. The CDR3 nucleotides are TGTGCCTGGAGCGACAGGAACACTGAAGCTTTCTTT. Amino acid sequence: CAWSDRNTEAFF.